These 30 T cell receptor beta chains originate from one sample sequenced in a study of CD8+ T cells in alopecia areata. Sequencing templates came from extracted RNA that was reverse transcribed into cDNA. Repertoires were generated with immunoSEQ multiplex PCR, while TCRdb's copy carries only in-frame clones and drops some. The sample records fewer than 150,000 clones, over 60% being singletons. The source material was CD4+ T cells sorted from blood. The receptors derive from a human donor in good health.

CDR3 DNA sequence: TGCGCCACCCAGGACGGATTCTACGAGCAGTACTTC. It yields the protein CATQDGFYEQYF. The chain recombines TRBV10-2 with TRBJ2-7; D gene uncertain. The CDR3 has 12 amino acids. Germline V CDR1 and CDR2: WSHSY, SAAADI. V lost 10 bases and J 3 bases, leaving 13 bases between the germline ends.

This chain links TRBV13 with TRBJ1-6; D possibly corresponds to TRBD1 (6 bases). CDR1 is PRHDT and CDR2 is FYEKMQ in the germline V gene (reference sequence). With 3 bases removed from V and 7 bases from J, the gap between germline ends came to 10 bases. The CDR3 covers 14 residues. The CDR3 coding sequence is TGTGCCAGCAGCTTCGGACAGTTGAATTCACCCCTCCACTTT. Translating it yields CASSFGQLNSPLHF.

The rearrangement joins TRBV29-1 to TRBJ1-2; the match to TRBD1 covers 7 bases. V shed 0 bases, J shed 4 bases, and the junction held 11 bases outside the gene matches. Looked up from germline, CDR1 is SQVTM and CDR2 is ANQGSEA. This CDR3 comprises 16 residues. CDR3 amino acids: CSVEDRVAGGSYGYTF. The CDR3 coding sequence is TGCAGCGTTGAAGATCGAGTGGCAGGGGGTTCCTATGGCTACACCTTC.

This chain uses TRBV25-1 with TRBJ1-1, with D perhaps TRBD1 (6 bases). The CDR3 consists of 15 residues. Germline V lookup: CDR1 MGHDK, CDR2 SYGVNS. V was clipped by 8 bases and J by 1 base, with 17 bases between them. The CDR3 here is CASLPGEGRNTEAFF. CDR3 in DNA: TGTGCCAGCCTTCCAGGGGAAGGGAGGAACACTGAAGCTTTCTTT.

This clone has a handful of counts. The CDR3 DNA reads TGTGCCAGCACCAGGACAGGGATTATGGATTCACCCCTCCACTTT. Amino acids: CASTRTGIMDSPLHF. The genes are TRBV2 and TRBJ1-6, with 8 nucleotides matching TRBD1. The V gene end was trimmed by 7 bases and the J gene end by 8 bases; junction bases not matched to a gene: 10. Looked up from germline, CDR1 is SNHLY and CDR2 is FYNNEI. The CDR3 is 15 amino acids.

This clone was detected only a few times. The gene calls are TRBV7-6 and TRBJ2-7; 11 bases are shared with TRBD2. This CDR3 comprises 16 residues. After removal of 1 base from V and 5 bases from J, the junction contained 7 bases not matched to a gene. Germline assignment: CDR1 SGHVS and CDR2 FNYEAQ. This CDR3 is CASSLEGLAGGHEQYF. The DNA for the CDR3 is TGTGCCAGCAGCTTAGAGGGGCTAGCGGGAGGCCACGAGCAGTACTTC. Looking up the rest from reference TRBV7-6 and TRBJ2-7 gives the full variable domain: GAGVSQSPRYKVTKRGQDVALRCDPISGHVSLYWYRQALGQGPEFLTYFNYEAQQDKSGLPNDRFSAERPEGSISTLTIQRTEQRDSAMYRCASSLEGLAGGHEQYFGPGTRLTVT.

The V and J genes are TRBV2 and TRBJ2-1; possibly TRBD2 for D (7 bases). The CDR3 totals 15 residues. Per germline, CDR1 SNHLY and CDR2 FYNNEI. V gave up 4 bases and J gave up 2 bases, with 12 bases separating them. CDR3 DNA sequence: TGTGCCAGCAGTGTACGGCGGGGGCCCTACAATGAGCAGTTCTTC. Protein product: CASSVRRGPYNEQFF.

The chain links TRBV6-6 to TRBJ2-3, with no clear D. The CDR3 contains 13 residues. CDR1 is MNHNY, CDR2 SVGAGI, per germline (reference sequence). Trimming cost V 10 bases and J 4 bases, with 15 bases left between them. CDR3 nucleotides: TGTGCCATCTCGGTCAATAAGGCAGATACGCAGTATTTT. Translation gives CAISVNKADTQYF.

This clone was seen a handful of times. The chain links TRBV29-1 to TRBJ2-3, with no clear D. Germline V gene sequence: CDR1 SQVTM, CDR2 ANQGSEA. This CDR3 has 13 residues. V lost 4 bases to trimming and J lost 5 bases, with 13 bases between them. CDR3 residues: CSVGRDRRDTQYF. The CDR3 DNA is TGCAGCGTTGGAAGGGATCGGAGAGATACGCAGTATTTT.

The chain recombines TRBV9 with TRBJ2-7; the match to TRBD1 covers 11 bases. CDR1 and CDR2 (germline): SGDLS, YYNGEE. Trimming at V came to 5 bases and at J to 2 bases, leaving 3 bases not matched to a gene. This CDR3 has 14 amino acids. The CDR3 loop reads CASSRGQGAYEQYF. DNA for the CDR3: TGTGCCAGCAGTAGGGGACAGGGGGCCTACGAGCAGTACTTC. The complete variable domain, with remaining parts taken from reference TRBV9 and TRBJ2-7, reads DSGVTQTPKHLITATGQRVTLRCSPRSGDLSVYWYQQSLDQGLQFLIQYYNGEERAKGNILERFSAQQFPDLHSELNLSSLELGDSALYFCASSRGQGAYEQYFGPGTRLTVT.

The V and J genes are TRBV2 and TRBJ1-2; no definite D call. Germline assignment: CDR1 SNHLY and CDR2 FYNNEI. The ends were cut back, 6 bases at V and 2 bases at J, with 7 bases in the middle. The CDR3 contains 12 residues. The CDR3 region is CASSEENYGYTF. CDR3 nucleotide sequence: TGTGCCAGCAGCGAGGAGAACTATGGCTACACCTTC.

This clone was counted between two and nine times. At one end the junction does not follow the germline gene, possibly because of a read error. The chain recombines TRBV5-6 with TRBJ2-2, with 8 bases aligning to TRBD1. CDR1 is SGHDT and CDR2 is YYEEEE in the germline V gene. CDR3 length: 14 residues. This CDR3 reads CASRLGQATGELFF. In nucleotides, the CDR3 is TGTGCCAGCAGGTTGGGACAGGCCACCGGGGAGCTGTTTTTT.

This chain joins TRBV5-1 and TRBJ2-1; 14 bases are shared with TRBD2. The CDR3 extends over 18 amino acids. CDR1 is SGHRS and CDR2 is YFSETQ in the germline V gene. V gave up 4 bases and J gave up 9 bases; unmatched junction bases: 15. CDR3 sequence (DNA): TGCGCCAGCAGCAAGGGACTAGCGGGGGACGGGAGGCCCTCTGAGCAGTTCTTC. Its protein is CASSKGLAGDGRPSEQFF.

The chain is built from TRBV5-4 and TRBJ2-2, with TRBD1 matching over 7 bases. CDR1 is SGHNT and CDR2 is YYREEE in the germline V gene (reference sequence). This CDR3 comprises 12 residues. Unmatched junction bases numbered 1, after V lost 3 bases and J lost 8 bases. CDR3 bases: TGTGCCAGCAGCTCGACAGGGGGGGAGCTGTTTTTT. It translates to CASSSTGGELFF.

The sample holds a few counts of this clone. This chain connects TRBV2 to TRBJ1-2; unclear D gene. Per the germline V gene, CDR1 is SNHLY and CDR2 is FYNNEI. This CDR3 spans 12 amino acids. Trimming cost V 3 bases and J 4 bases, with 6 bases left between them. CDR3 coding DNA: TGTGCCAGCAGTGACCAGTTCTATGGCTACACCTTC. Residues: CASSDQFYGYTF.

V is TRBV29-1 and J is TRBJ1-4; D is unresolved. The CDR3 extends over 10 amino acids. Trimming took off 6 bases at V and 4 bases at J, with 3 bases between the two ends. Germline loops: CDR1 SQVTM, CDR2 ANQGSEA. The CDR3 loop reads CSVGNEKLFF. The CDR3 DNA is TGCAGCGTCGGTAATGAAAAACTGTTTTTT.

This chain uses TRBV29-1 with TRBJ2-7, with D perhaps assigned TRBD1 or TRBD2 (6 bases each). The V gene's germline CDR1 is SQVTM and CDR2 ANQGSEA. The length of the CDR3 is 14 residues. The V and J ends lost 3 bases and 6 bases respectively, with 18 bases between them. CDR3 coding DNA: TGCAGCGTTGAGGGGGCCCGGGGGACTTCCGAGCAGTACTTC. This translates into CSVEGARGTSEQYF.

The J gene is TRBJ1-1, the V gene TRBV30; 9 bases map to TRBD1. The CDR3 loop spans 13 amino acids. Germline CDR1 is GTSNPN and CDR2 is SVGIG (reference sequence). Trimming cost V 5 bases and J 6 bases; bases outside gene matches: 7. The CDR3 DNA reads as TGTGCCTGGGCTACAGGGGGCCGCGCTGAAGCTTTCTTT. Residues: CAWATGGRAEAFF.

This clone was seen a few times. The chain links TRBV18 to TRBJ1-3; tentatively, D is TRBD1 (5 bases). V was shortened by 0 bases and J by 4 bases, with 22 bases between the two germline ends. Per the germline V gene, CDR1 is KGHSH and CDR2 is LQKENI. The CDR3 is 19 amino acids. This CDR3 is CASSPPNLRTGRVGNTIYF. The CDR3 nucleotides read TGTGCCAGCTCACCACCAAACCTAAGGACGGGACGGGTCGGAAACACCATATATTTT.

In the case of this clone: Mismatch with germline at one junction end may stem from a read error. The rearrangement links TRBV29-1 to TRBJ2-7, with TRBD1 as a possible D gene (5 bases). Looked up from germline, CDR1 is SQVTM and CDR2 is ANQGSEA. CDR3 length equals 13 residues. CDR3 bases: TGCAGCGTTGAGGGCCACAGGTCCTACGAGCAGTGCTTC. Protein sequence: CSVEGHRSYEQCF.

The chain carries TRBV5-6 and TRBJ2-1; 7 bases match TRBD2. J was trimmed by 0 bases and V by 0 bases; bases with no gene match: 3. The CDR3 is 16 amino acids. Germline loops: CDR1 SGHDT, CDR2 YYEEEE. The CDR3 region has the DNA TGTGCCAGCAGCTTGGCGAGCGGGGTCTCCTACAATGAGCAGTTCTTC. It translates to CASSLASGVSYNEQFF.

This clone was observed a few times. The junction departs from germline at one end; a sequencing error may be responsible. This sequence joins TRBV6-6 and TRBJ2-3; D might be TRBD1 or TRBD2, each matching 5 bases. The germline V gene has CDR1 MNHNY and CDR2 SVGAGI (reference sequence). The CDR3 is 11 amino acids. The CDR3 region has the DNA TGTGCCAGCAGTTACTCGGGCCGGGACGCTTTT. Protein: CASSYSGRDAF.

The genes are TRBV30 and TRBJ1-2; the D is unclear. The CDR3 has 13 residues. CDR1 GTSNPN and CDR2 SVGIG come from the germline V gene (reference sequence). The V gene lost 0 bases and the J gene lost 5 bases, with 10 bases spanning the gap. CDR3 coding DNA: TGTGCCTGGAGTGTGACAATGGGGTATGGCTACACCTTC. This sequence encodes CAWSVTMGYGYTF.

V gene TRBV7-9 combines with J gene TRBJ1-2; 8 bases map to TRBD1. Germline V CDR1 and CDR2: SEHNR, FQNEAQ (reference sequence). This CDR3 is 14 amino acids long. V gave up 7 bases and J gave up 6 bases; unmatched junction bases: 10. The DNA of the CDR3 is TGTGCCAGCACCCGGGGGCAGGGGGCGAATGGCTACACCTTC. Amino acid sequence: CASTRGQGANGYTF.

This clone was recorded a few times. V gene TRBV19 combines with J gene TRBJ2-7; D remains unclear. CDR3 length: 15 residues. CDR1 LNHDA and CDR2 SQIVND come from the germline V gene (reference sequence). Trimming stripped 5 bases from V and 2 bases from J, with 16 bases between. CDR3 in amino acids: CASSGLGGATYEQYF. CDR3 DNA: TGTGCCAGTAGTGGGCTCGGCGGTGCCACCTACGAGCAGTACTTC. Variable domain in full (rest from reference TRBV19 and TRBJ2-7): DGGITQSPKYLFRKEGQNVTLSCEQNLNHDAMYWYRQDPGQGLRLIYYSQIVNDFQKGDIAEGYSVSREKKESFPLTVTSAQKNPTAFYLCASSGLGGATYEQYFGPGTRLTVT.

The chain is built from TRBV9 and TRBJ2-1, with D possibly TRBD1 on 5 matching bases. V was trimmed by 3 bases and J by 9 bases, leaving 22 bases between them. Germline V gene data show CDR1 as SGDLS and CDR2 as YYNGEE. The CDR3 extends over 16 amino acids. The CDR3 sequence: CASSETSLGAMVEQFF. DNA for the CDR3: TGTGCCAGCAGCGAGACCAGCTTAGGGGCAATGGTTGAGCAGTTCTTC.

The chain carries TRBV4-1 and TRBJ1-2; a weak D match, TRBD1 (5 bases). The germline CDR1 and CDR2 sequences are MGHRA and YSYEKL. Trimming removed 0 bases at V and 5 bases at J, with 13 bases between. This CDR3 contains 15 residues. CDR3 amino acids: CASSQEVQGRYGYTF. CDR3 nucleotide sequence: TGCGCCAGCAGCCAAGAGGTTCAGGGACGGTATGGCTACACCTTC.

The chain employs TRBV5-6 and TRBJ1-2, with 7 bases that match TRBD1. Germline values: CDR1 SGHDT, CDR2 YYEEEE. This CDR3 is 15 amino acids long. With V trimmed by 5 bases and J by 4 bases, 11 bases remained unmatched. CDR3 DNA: TGTGCCAGCAGATCTTCATCGGGACAGCTCTATGGCTACACCTTC. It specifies CASRSSSGQLYGYTF.

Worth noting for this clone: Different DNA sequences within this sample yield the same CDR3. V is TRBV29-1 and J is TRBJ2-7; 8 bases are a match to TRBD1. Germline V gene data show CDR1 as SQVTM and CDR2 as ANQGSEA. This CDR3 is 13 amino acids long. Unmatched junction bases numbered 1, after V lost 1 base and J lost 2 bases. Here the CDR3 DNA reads TGCAGCGTTGAAGGGACAGGGCCCTACGAGCAGTACTTC. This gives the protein CSVEGTGPYEQYF.

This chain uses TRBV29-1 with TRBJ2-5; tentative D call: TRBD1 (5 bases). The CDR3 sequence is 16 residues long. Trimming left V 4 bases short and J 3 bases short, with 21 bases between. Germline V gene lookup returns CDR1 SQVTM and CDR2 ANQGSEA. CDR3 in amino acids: CSVVPRLRGKKETQYF. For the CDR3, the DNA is TGCAGCGTTGTCCCCCGATTAAGGGGCAAGAAAGAGACCCAGTACTTC.